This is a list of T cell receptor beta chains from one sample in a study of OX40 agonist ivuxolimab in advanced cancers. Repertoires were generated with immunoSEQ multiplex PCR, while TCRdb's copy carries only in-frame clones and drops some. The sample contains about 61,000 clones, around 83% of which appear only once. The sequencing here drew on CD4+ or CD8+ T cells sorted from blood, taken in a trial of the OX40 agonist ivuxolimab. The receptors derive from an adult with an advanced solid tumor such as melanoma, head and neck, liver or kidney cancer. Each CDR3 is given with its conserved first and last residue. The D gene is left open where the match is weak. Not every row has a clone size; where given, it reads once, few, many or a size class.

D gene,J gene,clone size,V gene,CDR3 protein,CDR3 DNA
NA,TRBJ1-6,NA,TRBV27,CASSSRGPGSPLHF,TGTGCCAGCAGTTCCCGGGGGCCGGGGTCACCCCTCCACTTT
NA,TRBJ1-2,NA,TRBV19,CASNSPGALNYGYTF,TGTGCCAGTAATTCACCAGGGGCGCTGAACTATGGCTACACCTTC
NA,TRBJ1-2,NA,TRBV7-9,CASSVLQTNYGYTF,TGTGCCAGCAGCGTCTTACAGACTAACTATGGCTACACCTTC
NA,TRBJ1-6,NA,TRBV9,CASSIDWAGNSPLHF,TGTGCCAGCAGCATCGATTGGGCAGGGAATTCACCCCTCCACTTT
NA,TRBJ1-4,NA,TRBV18,CASSPANEKLFF,TGTGCCAGCTCACCGGCGAATGAAAAACTGTTTTTT
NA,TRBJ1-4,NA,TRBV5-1,CASSLYIQPNEKLFF,TGCGCCAGCAGCTTGTATATCCAGCCAAATGAAAAACTGTTTTTT
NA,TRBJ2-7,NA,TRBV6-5,CASSYRNNYEQYF,TGTGCCAGCAGTTACCGGAACAACTACGAGCAGTACTTC
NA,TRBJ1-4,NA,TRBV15,CATSRDRTLGNEKLFF,TGTGCCACCAGCAGAGACAGAACCTTGGGGAATGAAAAACTGTTTTTT
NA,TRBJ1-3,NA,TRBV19,CASKTGRSGNTIYF,TGTGCCAGCAAGACAGGCCGCTCTGGAAACACCATATATTTT
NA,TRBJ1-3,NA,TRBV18,CASSADGVSGNTIYF,TGTGCCAGCTCGGCGGACGGTGTCTCTGGAAACACCATATATTTT
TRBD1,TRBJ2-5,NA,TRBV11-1,CASSPGTGNAETQYF,TGTGCCAGCAGCCCGGGGACAGGGAACGCGGAGACCCAGTACTTC
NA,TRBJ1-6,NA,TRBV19,CASSLRRPYNSPLHF,TGTGCCAGTAGTCTCCGGCGGCCCTATAATTCACCCCTCCACTTT
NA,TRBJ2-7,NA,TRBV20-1,CSAVQSSEQYF,TGCAGTGCTGTACAGAGTTCCGAGCAGTACTTC
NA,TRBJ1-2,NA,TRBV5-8,CASGTGEFYGYTF,TGTGCCAGCGGAACGGGGGAGTTCTATGGCTACACCTTC
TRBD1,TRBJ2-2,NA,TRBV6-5,CASSRQGAVTGELFF,TGTGCCAGCAGCCGACAGGGGGCGGTTACCGGGGAGCTGTTTTTT
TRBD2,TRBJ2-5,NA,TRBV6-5,CASRSGRETQYF,TGTGCCAGTCGTAGCGGGCGAGAGACCCAGTACTTC
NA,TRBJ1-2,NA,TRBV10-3,CAISGRTVGGYTF,TGTGCCATCAGTGGCAGGACAGTTGGAGGCTACACCTTC
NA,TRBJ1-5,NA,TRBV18,CASSPGLGSYSNQPQHF,TGTGCCAGCTCACCAGGTCTCGGGTCTTATAGCAATCAGCCCCAGCATTTT
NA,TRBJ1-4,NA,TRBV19,CASQRGDAGEKLFF,TGTGCCAGTCAGAGGGGGGATGCGGGTGAAAAACTGTTTTTT
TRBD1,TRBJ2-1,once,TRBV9,CASSKTGTGVYNEQFF,TGTGCCAGCAGCAAAACCGGGACAGGGGTTTACAATGAGCAGTTCTTC